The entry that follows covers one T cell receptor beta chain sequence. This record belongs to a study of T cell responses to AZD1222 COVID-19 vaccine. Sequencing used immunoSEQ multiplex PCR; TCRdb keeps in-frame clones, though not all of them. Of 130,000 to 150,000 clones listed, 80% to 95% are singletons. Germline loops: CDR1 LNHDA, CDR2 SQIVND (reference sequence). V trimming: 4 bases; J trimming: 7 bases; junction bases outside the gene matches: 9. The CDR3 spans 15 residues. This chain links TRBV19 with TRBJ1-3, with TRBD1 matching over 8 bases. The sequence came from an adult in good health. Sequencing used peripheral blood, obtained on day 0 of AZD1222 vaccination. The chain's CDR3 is CASSNPDRASNTIYF. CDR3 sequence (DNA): TGTGCCAGTAGTAACCCGGACAGGGCTTCGAACACCATATATTTT.